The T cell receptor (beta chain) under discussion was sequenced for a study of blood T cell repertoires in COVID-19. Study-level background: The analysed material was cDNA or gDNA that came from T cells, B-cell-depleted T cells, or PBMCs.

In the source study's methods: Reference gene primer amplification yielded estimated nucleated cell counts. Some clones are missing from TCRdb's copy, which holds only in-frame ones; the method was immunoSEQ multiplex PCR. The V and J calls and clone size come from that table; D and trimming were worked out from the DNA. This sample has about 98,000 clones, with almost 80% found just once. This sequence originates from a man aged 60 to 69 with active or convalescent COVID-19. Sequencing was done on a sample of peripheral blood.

The CDR3 is CASSLLWRITDTQYF. CDR3 bases: TGTGCCAGCAGTTTACTTTGGAGGATAACAGATACGCAGTATTTT. The V call is TRBV27, the J call TRBJ2-3; D is perhaps TRBD2 (5 bases). The V gene's germline CDR1 is MNHEY and CDR2 SMNVEV (reference sequence). Trimming removed 2 bases at V and 3 bases at J, with 12 bases between. The CDR3 has 15 residues.